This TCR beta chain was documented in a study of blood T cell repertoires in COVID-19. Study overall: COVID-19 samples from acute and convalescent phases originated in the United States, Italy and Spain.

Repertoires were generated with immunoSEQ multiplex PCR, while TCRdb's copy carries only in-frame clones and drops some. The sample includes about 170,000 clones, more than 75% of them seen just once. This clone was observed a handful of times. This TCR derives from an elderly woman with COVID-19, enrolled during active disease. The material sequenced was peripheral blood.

CDR3 sequence reads: CASKRQGPNTEAFF. CDR3 in DNA: TGTGCCAGCAAAAGACAGGGGCCGAACACTGAAGCTTTCTTT. The V and J genes are TRBV6-5 and TRBJ1-1; TRBD1 aligns across 8 bases. Looked up from germline, CDR1 is MNHEY and CDR2 is SVGAGI. The CDR3 extends over 14 amino acids. The junction had 5 bases not matched to a gene; V was cut back by 7 bases and J by 1 base.